There are many counts of the clone carrying this T cell receptor (beta chain). Its antigen remains unknown. These data belong to a study of T cell repertoires in cytomegalovirus infection. Overall study context: In public TCR beta signatures, there were indications of both CMV infection and matching HLA type.

The germline V gene encodes CDR1 SGHTA and CDR2 FQGNSA. The CDR3 runs 15 residues. With 4 bases clipped from V and 4 bases from J, the junction kept 8 bases outside the gene matches. One entry per CDR3 protein results from TCRdb running MiXCR on the reads. The profile shows approximately 750,000 distinct CDR3 sequences, roughly 35% of them singletons. Study-wide findings and caveats: The cumulative frequency of public TCR beta families distinguished individuals who carried CMV together with the relevant HLA. HLA-C-restricted TCR beta clonotypes specific for CMV led the ex vivo response.

The sample taken for sequencing was PBMCs. The chain joins TRBV7-2 to TRBJ2-7; 9 nucleotides match TRBD1. The sequence was collected from a human donor in good health (CMV status not recorded). Some clones in this sample may be carry-over from other donors' samples. This chain's CDR3 is CASSSSPGQGYEQYF. DNA for the CDR3: TGTGCCAGCAGCTCCAGCCCGGGACAGGGATACGAGCAGTACTTC.